A single sample is the source of the 16 T cell receptor beta chains below, sequenced in a study of blood T cells in healthy people across ages. A second PCR of about 7 to 12 cycles used a sample-barcoded 5' primer and a J-beta primer mix. A single record per CDR3 protein comes from TCRdb applying MiXCR to the 5' RACE reads. The sample records 450,000 to 600,000 distinct CDR3 sequences, over 25% being singletons. This sample was shared with a second study, whose subject was T cells of mothers and their children.

Sequenced input: blood. Every receptor here comes from a boy aged 2 to 10 in good health.

In this sample, this clonotype turned up a few times. This rearrangement joins TRBV6-1 to TRBJ1-1; D remains ambiguous. This CDR3 is 14 amino acids long. From germline, CDR1 is MNHNS and CDR2 SASEGT. Trimming shortened V by 6 bases and J by 2 bases, and 13 bases separated the two germline ends. In DNA, the CDR3 is TGTGCCAGCAGCGCAGAATGGGGTAACACTGAAGCTTTCTTT. This encodes CASSAEWGNTEAFF.

This clonotype has just a few counts. The rearrangement joins TRBV5-1 to TRBJ2-1; D not certain. Germline loops: CDR1 SGHRS, CDR2 YFSETQ. The CDR3 contains 14 residues. Trimming cost V 0 bases and J 9 bases, with 13 bases left between them. The CDR3, as DNA: TGCGCCAGCAGCTTGGGGCGTTCGAGCATTGAGCAGTTCTTC. Translating gives CASSLGRSSIEQFF.

The chain combines TRBV6-2 or TRBV6-3 with TRBJ2-2; TRBD2 is a possible D gene (6 bases). The V end was cut by 2 bases, the J end by 3 bases, with 10 bases between. Germline-derived CDR1 and CDR2 are MNHEY and SVGEGT. This CDR3 has 15 residues. CDR3 sequence reads: CASSYLRDYTGELFF. In DNA, the CDR3 is TGTGCCAGCAGTTACCTCCGGGACTACACCGGGGAGCTGTTTTTT.

The chain carries TRBV28 and TRBJ1-1; D unclear. This CDR3 is built from 13 residues. V lost 2 bases and J 0 bases, leaving 4 bases between the germline ends. The V gene's germline CDR1 is MDHEN and CDR2 SYDVKM. This chain's CDR3 is CASSLLLNTEAFF. The CDR3 DNA is TGTGCCAGCAGTTTACTCCTGAACACTGAAGCTTTCTTT.

This sequence joins TRBV4-2 and TRBJ1-2, with 8 bases fitting TRBD1. Germline V gives CDR1 LGHNA, CDR2 YNFKEQ. There are 15 residues in the CDR3. The J segment lost 4 bases and the V segment lost 1 base, leaving 5 bases of the junction unmatched. In DNA, the CDR3 is TGTGCCAGCAGCCAAGCAGGGGGCGCCGGCTATGGCTACACCTTC. This sequence encodes CASSQAGGAGYGYTF.

This clonotype was picked up a small number of times. V and J are TRBV10-3 and TRBJ2-1; TRBD2 agrees at 11 bases. With 9 bases clipped from V and 0 bases from J, the junction kept 10 bases outside the gene matches. From germline, CDR1 is ENHRY and CDR2 SYGVKD. There are 17 residues in the CDR3. The CDR3 sequence: CAIEYLTSGVSYNEQFF. CDR3 nucleotide sequence: TGTGCCATTGAATACCTGACTAGCGGGGTCTCCTACAATGAGCAGTTCTTC.

This clonotype was counted between two and nine times. This rearrangement joins TRBV6-5 to TRBJ1-2; D possibly corresponds to TRBD1 (5 bases). Germline V gives CDR1 MNHEY, CDR2 SVGAGI. V dropped 5 bases and J dropped 5 bases, with 15 bases sitting between them. The CDR3 sequence is 14 residues long. For the CDR3, the DNA is TGTGCCAGCAGTACCGCCGGGACTTTTTATGGCTACACCTTC. Translating gives CASSTAGTFYGYTF.

The chain combines TRBV7-2 with TRBJ2-1, with 7 bases identical to TRBD2. V lost 4 bases to trimming and J lost 7 bases; unmatched junction nucleotides: 7. CDR1 SGHTA and CDR2 FQGNSA come from the germline V gene. The CDR3 has 14 residues. Here the CDR3 reads CASSYQRDSNEQFF. The CDR3 nucleotides are TGTGCCAGCAGCTATCAGCGGGATTCGAATGAGCAGTTCTTC.

The table lists this clonotype with a few counts. The chain recombines TRBV10-3 with TRBJ2-3, with D perhaps matching TRBD1 or TRBD2 (7 bases each). The CDR3 has 15 residues. Trimming pared 10 bases from V and 2 bases from J, leaving 19 bases between. The germline V gene has CDR1 ENHRY and CDR2 SYGVKD. The CDR3 protein is CASTGGQTITDTQYF. DNA of the CDR3: TGTGCCAGTACGGGGGGACAGACAATCACAGATACGCAGTATTTT.

The V gene is TRBV7-6, the J gene TRBJ1-5; D may be TRBD1 (6 bases). V was pared by 1 base and J by 4 bases, with 11 bases between. The CDR3 loop spans 15 amino acids. Germline V gene lookup returns CDR1 SGHVS and CDR2 FNYEAQ. CDR3 sequence (DNA): TGTGCCAGCAGCTTAGTTCCAGGGGCTAATCAGCCCCAGCATTTT. It yields the protein CASSLVPGANQPQHF.

This rearrangement joins TRBV2 to TRBJ2-5; TRBD2 is a possible D gene (5 bases). The germline V gene has CDR1 SNHLY and CDR2 FYNNEI. The CDR3 consists of 15 residues. V was trimmed by 6 bases and J by 3 bases, leaving 17 bases between them. The CDR3 reads CASSTDPLGEETQYF. The CDR3 DNA follows: TGTGCCAGCAGCACAGACCCACTAGGCGAAGAGACCCAGTACTTC.

Turning to this clonotype: At one of its ends the junction is not consistent with the germline gene, which may arise from a read error. J is TRBJ2-2 and V is TRBV20-1; D gene unclear. This CDR3 region has 12 residues. The V gene's germline CDR1 is DFQATT and CDR2 SNEGSKA (reference sequence). In DNA form, the CDR3 reads TGTAGTGCTAGTCCTGGTGCCGGGGAGCTGTTTTTT. It encodes CSASPGAGELFF.

This chain links TRBV7-2 with TRBJ2-5, with TRBD2 identical over 10 bases. CDR3 length equals 15 residues. J lost 4 bases, V lost 3 bases, and 5 bases had no gene match. The germline V gene has CDR1 SGHTA and CDR2 FQGNSA. CDR3 amino acids: CASSFSAGGRETQYF. For the CDR3, the DNA is TGTGCCAGCAGCTTCTCAGCGGGAGGGCGAGAGACCCAGTACTTC.

This chain connects TRBV6-1 to TRBJ2-4; TRBD1 aligns across 7 bases. The length of the CDR3 is 15 residues. Trimming took 2 bases from V and 8 from J; bases not matched to a gene: 9. The germline gives CDR1 MNHNS, CDR2 SASEGT. The CDR3 bases are TGTGCCAGCAGTGAACTGGGACAGCCCTTTGACATTCAGTACTTC. It yields the protein CASSELGQPFDIQYF.

This clonotype has only a few counts. The CDR3 end shows no conserved phenylalanine or tryptophan, and so a read error is likely. The V gene is TRBV14, the J gene TRBJ2-4; either TRBD1 or TRBD2 may fit D (5 bases each). From germline, CDR1 is SGHDN and CDR2 FVKESK. V lost 3 bases and J lost 2, with 14 bases in between. CDR3 length: 16 amino acids. The DNA for the CDR3 is TGTGCCAGCAGCCACCTGGGGACGTCGACCAAAAACATTCAGTACTCC. It codes for CASSHLGTSTKNIQYS.

This clonotype was seen more than once but under ten times. The genes are TRBV5-6 and TRBJ2-7, with unresolved D. Trimming removed 0 bases at V and 4 bases at J, with 17 bases between. CDR1 and CDR2 from the germline V gene are SGHDT and YYEEEE. The CDR3 is 16 residues long. For the CDR3, the DNA is TGTGCCAGCAGCTTGGATCCGGACCTCAGCCTTTACGAGCAGTACTTC. This codes for CASSLDPDLSLYEQYF.